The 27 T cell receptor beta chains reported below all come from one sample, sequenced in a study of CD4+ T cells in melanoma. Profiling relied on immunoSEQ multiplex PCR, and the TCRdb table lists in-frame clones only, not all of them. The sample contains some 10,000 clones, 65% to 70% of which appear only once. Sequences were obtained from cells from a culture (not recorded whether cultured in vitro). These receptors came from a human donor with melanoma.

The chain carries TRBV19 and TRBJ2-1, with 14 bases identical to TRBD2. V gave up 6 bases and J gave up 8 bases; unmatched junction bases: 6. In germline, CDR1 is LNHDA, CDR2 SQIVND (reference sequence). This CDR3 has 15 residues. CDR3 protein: CASSRTSGGWYEQFF. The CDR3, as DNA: TGTGCCAGTAGCAGGACTAGCGGGGGGTGGTATGAGCAGTTCTTC.

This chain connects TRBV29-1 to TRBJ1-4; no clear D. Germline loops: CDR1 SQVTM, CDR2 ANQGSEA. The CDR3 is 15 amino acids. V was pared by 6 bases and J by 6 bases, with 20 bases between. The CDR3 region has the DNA TGCAGCGTCCTCCCCCACGGGGTGAGGGATGAAAAACTGTTTTTT. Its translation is CSVLPHGVRDEKLFF.

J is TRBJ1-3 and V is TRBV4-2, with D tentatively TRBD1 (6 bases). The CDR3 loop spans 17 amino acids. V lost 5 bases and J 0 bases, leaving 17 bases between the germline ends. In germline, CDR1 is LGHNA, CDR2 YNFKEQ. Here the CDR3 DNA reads TGTGCCAGCAGCTTGGCCTTTGTAGGGGGCTCTGGAAACACCATATATTTT. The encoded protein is CASSLAFVGGSGNTIYF.

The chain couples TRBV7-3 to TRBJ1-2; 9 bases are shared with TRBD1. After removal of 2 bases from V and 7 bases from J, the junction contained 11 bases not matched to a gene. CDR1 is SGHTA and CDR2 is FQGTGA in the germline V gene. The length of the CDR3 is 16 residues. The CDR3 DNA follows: TGTGCCAGCAGCTTAGACCCGGGACAGGGAATAATTGGCTACACCTTC. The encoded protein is CASSLDPGQGIIGYTF.

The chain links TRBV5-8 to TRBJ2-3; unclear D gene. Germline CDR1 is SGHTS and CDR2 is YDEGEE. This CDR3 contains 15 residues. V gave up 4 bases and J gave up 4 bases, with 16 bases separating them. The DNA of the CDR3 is TGTGCCAGCAGCCTCCGGACCCACCTTGCAGATACGCAGTATTTT. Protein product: CASSLRTHLADTQYF.

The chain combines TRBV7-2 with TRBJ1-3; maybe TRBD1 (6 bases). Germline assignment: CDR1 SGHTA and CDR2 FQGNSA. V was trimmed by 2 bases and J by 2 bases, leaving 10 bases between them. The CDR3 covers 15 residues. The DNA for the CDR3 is TGTGCCAGCAGCTTATCTTGGGACACTGGAAACACCATATATTTT. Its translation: CASSLSWDTGNTIYF. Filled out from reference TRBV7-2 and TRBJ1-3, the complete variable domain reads GAGVSQSPSNKVTEKGKDVELRCDPISGHTALYWYRQSLGQGLEFLIYFQGNSAPDKSGLPSDRFSAERTGGSVSTLTIQRTQQEDSAVYLCASSLSWDTGNTIYFGEGSWLTVV.

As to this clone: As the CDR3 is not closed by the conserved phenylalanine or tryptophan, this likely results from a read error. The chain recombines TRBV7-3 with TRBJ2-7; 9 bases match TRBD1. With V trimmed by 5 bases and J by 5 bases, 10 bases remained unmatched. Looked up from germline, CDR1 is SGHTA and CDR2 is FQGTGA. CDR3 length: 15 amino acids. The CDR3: CASSQTGGERNEQYL. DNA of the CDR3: TGTGCCAGCAGCCAAACAGGGGGCGAACGCAACGAGCAGTACCTC.

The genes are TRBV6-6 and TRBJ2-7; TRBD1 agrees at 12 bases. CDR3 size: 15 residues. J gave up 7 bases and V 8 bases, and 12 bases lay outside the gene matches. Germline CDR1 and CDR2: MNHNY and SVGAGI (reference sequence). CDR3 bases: TGTGCCAGCGATCTAACCGGGACAGGGGGCAGGGAGCAGTACTTC. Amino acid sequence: CASDLTGTGGREQYF.

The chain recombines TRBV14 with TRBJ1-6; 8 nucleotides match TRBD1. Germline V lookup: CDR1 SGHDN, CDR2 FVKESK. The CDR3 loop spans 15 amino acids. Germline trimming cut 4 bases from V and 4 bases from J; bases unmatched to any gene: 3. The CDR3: CASSPTGVYNSPLHF. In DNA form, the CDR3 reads TGTGCCAGCAGCCCGACAGGGGTTTATAATTCACCCCTCCACTTT.

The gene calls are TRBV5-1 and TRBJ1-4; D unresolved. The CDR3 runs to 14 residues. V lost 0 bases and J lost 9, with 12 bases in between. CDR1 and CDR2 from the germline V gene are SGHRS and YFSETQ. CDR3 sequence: CASSLEGDGQKLFF. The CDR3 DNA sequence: TGCGCCAGCAGCTTGGAAGGCGACGGTCAAAAACTGTTTTTT.

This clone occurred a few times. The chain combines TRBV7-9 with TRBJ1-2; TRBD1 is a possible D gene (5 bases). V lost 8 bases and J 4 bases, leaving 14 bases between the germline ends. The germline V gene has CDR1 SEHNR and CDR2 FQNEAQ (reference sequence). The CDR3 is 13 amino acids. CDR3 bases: TGTGCCAGCGCAACAGGACGGATCTATGGCTACACCTTC. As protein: CASATGRIYGYTF.

The CDR3 bases are TGTGCCAGTAGTATCCAGGGGGCATTCTCTGGAAACACCATATATTTT. This gives the protein CASSIQGAFSGNTIYF. The chain employs TRBV19 and TRBJ1-3, with 8 bases that match TRBD1. Germline V CDR1 and CDR2: LNHDA, SQIVND (reference sequence). Trimming took 3 bases from V and 0 from J; bases not matched to a gene: 4. The CDR3 is made up of 16 amino acids.

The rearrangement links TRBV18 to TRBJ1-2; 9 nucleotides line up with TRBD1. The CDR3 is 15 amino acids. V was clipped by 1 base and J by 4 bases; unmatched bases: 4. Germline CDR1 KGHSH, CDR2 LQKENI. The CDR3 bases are TGTGCCAGCTCACCACGGACAGGGGTTGGCTATGGCTACACCTTC. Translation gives CASSPRTGVGYGYTF.

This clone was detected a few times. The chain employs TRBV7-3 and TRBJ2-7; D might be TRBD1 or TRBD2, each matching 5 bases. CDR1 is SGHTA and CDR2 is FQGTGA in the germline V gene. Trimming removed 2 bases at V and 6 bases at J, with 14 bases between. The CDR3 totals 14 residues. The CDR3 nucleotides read TGTGCCAGCAGCTTAGGGGCGGGTGCGGCCGAGCAGTACTTC. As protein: CASSLGAGAAEQYF.

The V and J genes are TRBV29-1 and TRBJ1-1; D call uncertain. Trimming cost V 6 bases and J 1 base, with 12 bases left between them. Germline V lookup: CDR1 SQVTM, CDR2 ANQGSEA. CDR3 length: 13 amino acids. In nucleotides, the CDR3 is TGCAGCGTAAAACGGGCGGAGAACACTGAAGCTTTCTTT. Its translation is CSVKRAENTEAFF.

CDR3 region: CASSLGRTTRTRTDTQYF. For the CDR3, the DNA is TGTGCCAGCAGCTTAGGGAGGACGACCCGGACTCGCACAGATACGCAGTATTTT. The chain couples TRBV11-2 to TRBJ2-3; TRBD2 is a possible D gene (5 bases). The CDR3 loop spans 18 amino acids. Germline V gene sequence: CDR1 SGHAT, CDR2 FQNNGV. Trimming took 1 base from V and 1 from J, leaving 18 bases between them.

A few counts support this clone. The CDR3 DNA reads as TGTGCCAGTAAGAATACGGGGGCGGGAACCAGTTCACCCCTCCACTTT. This gives the protein CASKNTGAGTSSPLHF. This rearrangement joins TRBV19 to TRBJ1-6; tentatively, D is TRBD1 (6 bases). Trimming shortened V by 7 bases and J by 9 bases, and 22 bases separated the two germline ends. The germline V gene encodes CDR1 LNHDA and CDR2 SQIVND (reference sequence). This CDR3 region has 16 residues.

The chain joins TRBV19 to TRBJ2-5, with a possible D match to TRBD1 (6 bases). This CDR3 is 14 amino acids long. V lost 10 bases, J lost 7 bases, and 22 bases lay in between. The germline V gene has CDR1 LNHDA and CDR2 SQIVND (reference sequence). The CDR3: CATTDRATGGTQYF. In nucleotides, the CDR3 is TGTGCCACTACGGACCGGGCGACAGGTGGGACCCAGTACTTC.

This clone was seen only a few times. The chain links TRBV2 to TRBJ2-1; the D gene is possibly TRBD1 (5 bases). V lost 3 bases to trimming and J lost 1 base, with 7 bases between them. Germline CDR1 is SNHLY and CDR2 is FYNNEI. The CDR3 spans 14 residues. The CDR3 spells CASSDSGSYNEQFF. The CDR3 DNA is TGTGCCAGCAGTGATTCAGGGTCCTACAATGAGCAGTTCTTC.

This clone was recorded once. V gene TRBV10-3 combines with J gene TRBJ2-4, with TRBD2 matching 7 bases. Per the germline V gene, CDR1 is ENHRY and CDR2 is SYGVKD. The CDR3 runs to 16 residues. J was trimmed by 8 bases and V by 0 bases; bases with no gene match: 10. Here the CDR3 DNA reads TGTGCCATCAGTGAGTCGAAAGCGGGGACCGGGGACATTCAGTACTTC. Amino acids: CAISESKAGTGDIQYF.

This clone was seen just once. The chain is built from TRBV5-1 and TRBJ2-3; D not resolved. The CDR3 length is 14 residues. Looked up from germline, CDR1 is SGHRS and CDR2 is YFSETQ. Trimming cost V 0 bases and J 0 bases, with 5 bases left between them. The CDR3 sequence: CASSLEGSTDTQYF. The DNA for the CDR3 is TGCGCCAGCAGCTTGGAGGGTAGCACAGATACGCAGTATTTT.

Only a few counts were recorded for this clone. CDR3 amino acids: CASSSGTGPQSPLHF. The CDR3 DNA reads TGTGCCAGCAGCTCGGGGACAGGTCCACAGTCACCCCTCCACTTT. The chain links TRBV7-9 to TRBJ1-6, with 8 nucleotides matching TRBD1. The CDR3 has 15 amino acids. Germline CDR1 and CDR2: SEHNR and FQNEAQ (reference sequence). V shed 4 bases and J 10 bases; nucleotides not matched to a gene: 9.

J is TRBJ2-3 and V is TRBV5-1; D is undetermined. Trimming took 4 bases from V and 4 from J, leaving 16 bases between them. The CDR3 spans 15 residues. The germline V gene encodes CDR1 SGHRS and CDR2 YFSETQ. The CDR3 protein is CASSPLGYRADTQYF. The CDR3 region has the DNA TGCGCCAGCAGCCCGCTAGGGTACCGGGCAGATACGCAGTATTTT.

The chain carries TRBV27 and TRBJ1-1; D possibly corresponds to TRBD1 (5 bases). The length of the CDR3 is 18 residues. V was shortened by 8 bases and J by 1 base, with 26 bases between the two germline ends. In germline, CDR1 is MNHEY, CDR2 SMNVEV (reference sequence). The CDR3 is CASRTVIFSDQGNTEAFF. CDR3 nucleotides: TGTGCCAGCCGAACCGTGATATTCTCCGACCAGGGGAACACTGAAGCTTTCTTT.

In DNA, the CDR3 is TGTGCCAGCAGTGTAAACCGGCCCCGAAACTATGGCTACACCTTC. This encodes CASSVNRPRNYGYTF. The gene calls are TRBV2 and TRBJ1-2; D remains ambiguous. Trimming left V 4 bases short and J 2 bases short, with 14 bases between. This CDR3 has 15 amino acids. CDR1 SNHLY and CDR2 FYNNEI come from the germline V gene.

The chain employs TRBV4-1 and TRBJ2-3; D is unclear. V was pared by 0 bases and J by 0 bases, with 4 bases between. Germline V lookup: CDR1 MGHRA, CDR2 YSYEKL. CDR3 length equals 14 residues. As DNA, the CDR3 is TGCGCCAGCAGCCAAGAGGGGAGCACAGATACGCAGTATTTT. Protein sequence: CASSQEGSTDTQYF.

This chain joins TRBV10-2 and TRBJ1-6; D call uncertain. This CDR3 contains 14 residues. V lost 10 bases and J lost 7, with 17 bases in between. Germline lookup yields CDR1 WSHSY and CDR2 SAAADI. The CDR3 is CATQNTGGNSPLHF. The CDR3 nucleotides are TGCGCCACCCAAAACACCGGAGGCAATTCACCCCTCCACTTT.